This TCR beta chain stems from a study of beta chain features in type 1 diabetes. V was trimmed by 5 bases and J by 5 bases, leaving 10 bases between them. The CDR3 loop spans 12 amino acids. The V gene's germline CDR1 is SGHTS and CDR2 YDEGEE. What was sequenced were expressed TCRB transcripts, since all of the isolated RNA had been reverse transcribed. The protocol was immunoSEQ multiplex PCR, while the TCRdb copy is restricted to in-frame clones and leaves out a portion. The sample has 140,000 to 150,000 clones; roughly 50% are singletons. Source material: Tregs from blood. V gene TRBV5-8 combines with J gene TRBJ2-5, with a tentative D call TRBD1 (5 bases). The receptor comes from a man younger than 35 in good health. CDR3 loop: CASRGVSETQYF. The CDR3 coding sequence is TGTGCCAGCAGAGGGGTCAGCGAGACCCAGTACTTC.